The T cell receptor (beta chain) under discussion was sequenced for a study of response to subunit inactivated influenza vaccine. The CDR3 runs 17 residues. Trimming left V 0 bases short and J 1 base short, with 11 bases between. Germline CDR1 SGHRS, CDR2 YFSETQ. TCRdb re-called the RT-PCR reads with MiXCR, one entry per CDR3 protein. The profile shows some 480,000 distinct CDR3 sequences, approximately 9.9% of them singletons. The TCR originated in a man aged 50-59 years who received an inactivated influenza vaccine. Sequenced here: PBMCs from blood, sampled roughly 6 weeks after vaccination. This sequence joins TRBV5-1 and TRBJ2-6; D remains ambiguous. The CDR3 protein is CASSLAFVDSGANVLTF. DNA of the CDR3: TGCGCCAGCAGCTTGGCCTTTGTGGATTCTGGGGCCAACGTCCTGACTTTC. The entire variable domain, with the rest obtained from reference TRBV5-1 and TRBJ2-6, is as follows: KAGVTQTPRYLIKTRGQQVTLSCSPISGHRSVSWYQQTPGQGLQFLFEYFSETQRNKGNFPGRFSGRQFSNSRSEMNVSTLELGDSALYLCASSLAFVDSGANVLTFGAGSRLTVL.